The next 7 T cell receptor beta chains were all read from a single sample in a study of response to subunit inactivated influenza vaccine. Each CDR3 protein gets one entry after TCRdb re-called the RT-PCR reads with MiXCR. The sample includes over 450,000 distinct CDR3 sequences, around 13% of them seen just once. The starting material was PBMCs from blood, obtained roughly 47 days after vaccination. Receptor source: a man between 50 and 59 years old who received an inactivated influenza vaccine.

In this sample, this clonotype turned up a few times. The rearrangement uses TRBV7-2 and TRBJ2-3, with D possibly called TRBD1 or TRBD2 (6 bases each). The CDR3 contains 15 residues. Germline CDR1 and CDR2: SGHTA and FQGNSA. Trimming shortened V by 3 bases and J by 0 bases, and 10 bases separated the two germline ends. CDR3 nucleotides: TGTGCCAGCAGCTTTACGGGGGCTAGCACAGATACGCAGTATTTT. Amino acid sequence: CASSFTGASTDTQYF. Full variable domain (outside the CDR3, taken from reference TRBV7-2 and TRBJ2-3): GAGVSQSPSNKVTEKGKDVELRCDPISGHTALYWYRQSLGQGLEFLIYFQGNSAPDKSGLPSDRFSAERTGGSVSTLTIQRTQQEDSAVYLCASSFTGASTDTQYFGPGTRLTVL.

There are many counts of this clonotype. The CDR3 bases are TGCGCCAGCAGTGACGGCTTCGAGACCCAGTACTTC. It codes for CASSDGFETQYF. The gene calls are TRBV10-1 and TRBJ2-5, with D uncertain. The V and J ends lost 3 bases and 5 bases respectively, with 7 bases between them. The CDR3 totals 12 residues. Germline V gene data show CDR1 as WNHNN and CDR2 as SYGVQD (reference sequence).

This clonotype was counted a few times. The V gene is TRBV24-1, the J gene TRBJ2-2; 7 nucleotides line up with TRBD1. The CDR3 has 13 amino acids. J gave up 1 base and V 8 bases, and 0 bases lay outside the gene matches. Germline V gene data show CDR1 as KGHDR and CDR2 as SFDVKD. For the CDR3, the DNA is TGTGCCACCACAGGGGGGAACACCGGGGAGCTGTTTTTT. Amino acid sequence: CATTGGNTGELFF.

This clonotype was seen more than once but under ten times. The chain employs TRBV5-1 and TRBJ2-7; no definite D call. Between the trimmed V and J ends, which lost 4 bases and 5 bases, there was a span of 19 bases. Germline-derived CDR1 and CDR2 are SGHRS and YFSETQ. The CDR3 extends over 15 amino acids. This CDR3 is CASSIGSSKGNEQYF. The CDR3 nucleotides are TGCGCCAGCAGCATAGGATCTTCCAAGGGCAACGAGCAGTACTTC.

The CDR3 sequence is CSARELASGTDTQYF. CDR3 bases: TGCAGTGCTAGAGAGTTAGCTTCGGGCACAGATACGCAGTATTTT. V gene TRBV20-1 combines with J gene TRBJ2-3; D ambiguous. Trimming removed 0 bases from V and 1 base from J, with 11 bases in between. Per germline, CDR1 DFQATT and CDR2 SNEGSKA (reference sequence). The CDR3 is 15 amino acids.

CDR3 in DNA: TGTGCCAGCGGCCCCCGGCTTGGACCCGAGCAGTACTTC. This gives the protein CASGPRLGPEQYF. The V gene is TRBV4-2, the J gene TRBJ2-7; D not certain. V was cut by 8 bases and J by 6 bases, with 17 bases left in between. The CDR3 is 13 amino acids. Germline V gene sequence: CDR1 LGHNA, CDR2 YNFKEQ.

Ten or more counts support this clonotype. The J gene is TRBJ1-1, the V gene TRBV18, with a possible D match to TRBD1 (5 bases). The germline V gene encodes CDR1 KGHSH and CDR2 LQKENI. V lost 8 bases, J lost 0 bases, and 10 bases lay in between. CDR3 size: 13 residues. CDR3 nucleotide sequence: TGTGCCAGCAGCCCGGGACTGAACACTGAAGCTTTCTTT. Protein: CASSPGLNTEAFF.